The T cell receptor (beta chain) under discussion was sequenced for a study of CD8+CD57+ T cells in acquired aplastic anemia. About the research overall: CD4+ and CD8+ cells, once sorted, gave DNA averaging roughly 3.4 ug. Overall study results and limits: Shared by patients and controls, 25 to 35 CD8+ CDR3s were abundant in patients.

The germline V gene encodes CDR1 SGHTA and CDR2 FQGNSA. The CDR3 length is 14 residues. Notes on this clonotype: Its cognate antigen is unknown.

Genomic DNA constituted the template upon which TCR beta VDJ and CDR3 profiling was performed. TCRdb re-derived calls from the reads in MiXCR, one entry per CDR3 protein. Of some 410,000 distinct CDR3 sequences in the sample, around 72% were seen once. The sample taken for sequencing was sorted CD4+, CD8+, or CD8+CD57+ T cells (not recorded which) from PBMCs. V gene TRBV7-2 combines with J gene TRBJ1-6; D unclear. The DNA end is a closer match to TRBJ2-3, so the J assignment may be wrong. The clonotype originates from a human donor in good health, serving as a control. CDR3 DNA: TGTGCCAGCAGCTCCTGCCTGGGCACTGATCCGCAGTATTTT. This sequence encodes CASSSCLGTDPQYF.